Each of the 22 T cell receptor beta chains below was sequenced from the same sample in a study of T cell repertoires in cytomegalovirus infection. MiXCR, run by TCRdb on the reads, gives a single entry per CDR3 protein. Found here are a few hundred thousand distinct CDR3 sequences, about an eighth of them singletons; the top ten hold around 8.1%. Sequencing was performed on PBMCs. The receptors derive from a human donor in good health (CMV status not recorded). Some clones in this sample may be carry-over from other donors' samples.

This clonotype was detected only a few times. The chain recombines TRBV5-1 with TRBJ2-7; 8 bases match TRBD1. Looked up from germline, CDR1 is SGHRS and CDR2 is YFSETQ. J was trimmed by 2 bases and V by 0 bases; bases with no gene match: 7. The CDR3 loop spans 16 amino acids. The CDR3 nucleotides read TGCGCCAGCAGCTTGGGGGGACAGGAATTTACCTACGAGCAGTACTTC. Translation gives CASSLGGQEFTYEQYF.

Ten or more counts support this clonotype. The V call is TRBV5-1, the J call TRBJ2-1, with 8 bases aligning to TRBD1. V dropped 4 bases and J dropped 4; count of bases not matched to a gene: 7. Germline V gene data show CDR1 as SGHRS and CDR2 as YFSETQ. CDR3 length: 15 residues. CDR3 sequence: CASSLRGRVYNEQFF. The CDR3 coding sequence is TGCGCCAGCAGCCTCAGGGGGCGGGTTTACAATGAGCAGTTCTTC. Using reference TRBV5-1 and TRBJ2-1 for the parts outside the CDR3, the full variable domain is KAGVTQTPRYLIKTRGQQVTLSCSPISGHRSVSWYQQTPGQGLQFLFEYFSETQRNKGNFPGRFSGRQFSNSRSEMNVSTLELGDSALYLCASSLRGRVYNEQFFGPGTRLTVL.

In its sample, this clonotype was seen once. The chain employs TRBV20-1 and TRBJ2-7; a weak D match, TRBD2 (6 bases). V lost 3 bases and J 5 bases, leaving 29 bases between the germline ends. CDR1 DFQATT and CDR2 SNEGSKA come from the germline V gene (reference sequence). This CDR3 contains 18 residues. CDR3 amino acids: CSASRWRTSDNSGDEQYF. The CDR3 DNA reads TGCAGTGCTAGTAGATGGCGGACAAGCGATAACTCGGGGGACGAGCAGTACTTC.

The chain is built from TRBV9 and TRBJ2-5, with D possibly matching TRBD2 (5 bases). Trimming stripped 4 bases from V and 5 bases from J, with 12 bases between. CDR1 is SGDLS and CDR2 is YYNGEE in the germline V gene. The CDR3 extends over 13 amino acids. CDR3 loop: CASSPGSTETQYF. The CDR3 DNA sequence: TGTGCCAGCAGCCCGGGGAGCACGGAGACCCAGTACTTC.

The gene calls are TRBV12-3 or TRBV12-4 and TRBJ2-1; the D gene is possibly TRBD1 (6 bases). Trimming removed 5 bases at V and 7 bases at J, with 15 bases between. CDR3 length equals 14 residues. CDR3 bases: TGTGCCAGCAGTCGTCGGGACACCGATAATGAGCAGTTCTTC. Translating gives CASSRRDTDNEQFF.

This clonotype was recorded at least ten times. The chain links TRBV7-3 to TRBJ2-7; possibly TRBD1 or TRBD2 for D (5 bases each). Trimming removed 5 bases at V and 2 bases at J, with 16 bases between. This CDR3 region has 15 residues. Germline V CDR1 and CDR2: SGHTA, FQGTGA. The CDR3 reads CASSPRGGPPYEQYF. For the CDR3, the DNA is TGTGCCAGCAGCCCCCGTGGGGGACCGCCCTACGAGCAGTACTTC.

There are many counts of this clonotype. The chain links TRBV29-1 to TRBJ1-5; D is undetermined. Trimming removed 6 bases from V and 0 bases from J, with 6 bases in between. This CDR3 region has 12 residues. Germline values: CDR1 SQVTM, CDR2 ANQGSEA. The DNA for the CDR3 is TGCAGCGTCCTCATTAGCAATCAGCCCCAGCATTTT. This encodes CSVLISNQPQHF.

This clonotype has just a few counts. The rearrangement joins TRBV28 to TRBJ1-1; D may be TRBD1 (5 bases). Germline V lookup: CDR1 MDHEN, CDR2 SYDVKM. The CDR3 totals 14 residues. V shed 5 bases and J shed 4 bases, with 14 bases lying between them. This CDR3 reads CASSEQVTGTEAFF. The CDR3 DNA is TGTGCCAGCAGTGAACAGGTAACGGGCACTGAAGCTTTCTTT.

J is TRBJ1-6 and V is TRBV7-9, with D unresolved. Germline loops: CDR1 SEHNR, CDR2 FQNEAQ (reference sequence). V lost 3 bases to trimming and J lost 5 bases, with 11 bases between them. CDR3 length: 15 residues. The CDR3 spells CASSFDRADNSPLHF. CDR3 DNA: TGTGCCAGCAGCTTTGATAGGGCAGATAATTCACCCCTCCACTTT.

This clonotype showed up many times. The chain employs TRBV7-2 and TRBJ2-1, with 10 bases that match TRBD2. This CDR3 comprises 15 residues. Germline V gene sequence: CDR1 SGHTA, CDR2 FQGNSA. The ends lost 7 bases at V and 7 bases at J; junction bases unmatched: 10. The CDR3 DNA reads TGTGCCAGCACCACACTAGCGGGGAGGGGGAATGAGCAGTTCTTC. Translating gives CASTTLAGRGNEQFF.

This clonotype appeared a few times. The CDR3 here is CSARDPVGGRTGELFF. CDR3 sequence (DNA): TGCAGTGCTAGAGATCCGGTGGGGGGACGCACCGGGGAGCTGTTTTTT. V gene TRBV20-1 combines with J gene TRBJ2-2; maybe TRBD2 (6 bases). The CDR3 contains 16 residues. Germline V lookup: CDR1 DFQATT, CDR2 SNEGSKA (reference sequence). V lost 0 bases to trimming and J lost 4 bases, with 15 bases between them.

This clonotype showed up just a few times. The chain couples TRBV20-1 to TRBJ1-1, with TRBD1 as a possible D gene (6 bases). From germline, CDR1 is DFQATT and CDR2 SNEGSKA (reference sequence). Trimming removed 0 bases from V and 1 base from J, with 12 bases in between. The CDR3 totals 15 residues. The CDR3 nucleotides are TGCAGTGCTAGAGATCCCGCCAGGGGGAACACTGAAGCTTTCTTT. It encodes CSARDPARGNTEAFF.

This clonotype was seen repeatedly, ten times or more. The chain combines TRBV19 with TRBJ1-1, with TRBD1 matching over 7 bases. Germline V gene data show CDR1 as LNHDA and CDR2 as SQIVND (reference sequence). The CDR3 length is 14 residues. J gave up 7 bases and V 2 bases, and 7 bases lay outside the gene matches. CDR3 residues: CASSIKGAGGEAFF. CDR3 DNA sequence: TGTGCCAGTAGTATAAAGGGGGCTGGCGGTGAAGCTTTCTTT.

This clonotype has more than one count but fewer than ten. DNA for the CDR3: TGCGCCAGCAGCCAAGGGCCTCGTGGGGCCGGGGGCTACACCTTC. This sequence encodes CASSQGPRGAGGYTF. The chain uses TRBV4-1 and TRBJ1-2; D perhaps matches TRBD1 (5 bases). Per the germline V gene, CDR1 is MGHRA and CDR2 is YSYEKL. Trimming took 1 base from V and 8 from J, leaving 17 bases between them. This CDR3 contains 15 residues.

In its sample, this clonotype was seen many times. The chain joins TRBV28 to TRBJ2-3, with D perhaps matching TRBD2 (5 bases). Germline V CDR1 and CDR2: MDHEN, SYDVKM. V was pared by 1 base and J by 2 bases, with 7 bases between. The CDR3 runs 14 residues. CDR3 protein: CASSLSLDTDTQYF. CDR3 coding DNA: TGTGCCAGCAGTTTATCACTAGACACAGATACGCAGTATTTT.

The J gene is TRBJ2-7, the V gene TRBV19, with D uncertain. CDR1 is LNHDA and CDR2 is SQIVND in the germline V gene (reference sequence). The V gene lost 3 bases and the J gene lost 3 bases, with 9 bases spanning the gap. This CDR3 is built from 13 residues. The CDR3 DNA reads TGTGCCAGTAGTATTGGGTTACTCTACGAGCAGTACTTC. Residues: CASSIGLLYEQYF.

The V and J genes are TRBV2 and TRBJ1-5; 8 bases agree with TRBD1. The junction had 3 bases not matched to a gene; V was cut back by 6 bases and J by 2 bases. Germline CDR1 and CDR2: SNHLY and FYNNEI. The length of the CDR3 is 14 residues. The CDR3 loop reads CASRAGQGNQPQHF. The CDR3 coding sequence is TGTGCCAGCAGGGCGGGACAGGGCAATCAGCCCCAGCATTTT.

This clonotype has only one observation. The genes are TRBV20-1 and TRBJ2-7; D tentatively reads TRBD1 or TRBD2 (5 bases each). The CDR3 sequence is 15 residues long. In germline, CDR1 is DFQATT, CDR2 SNEGSKA (reference sequence). Trimming stripped 3 bases from V and 4 bases from J, with 19 bases between. This chain's CDR3 is CSARGVAVGDYEQYF. The CDR3 nucleotides read TGCAGTGCTAGGGGTGTCGCAGTGGGGGATTACGAGCAGTACTTC.

This clonotype showed up many times. The rearrangement links TRBV5-4 to TRBJ2-2; TRBD2 agrees at 12 bases. V lost 3 bases, J lost 4 bases, and 7 bases stayed unmatched. Germline V gene sequence: CDR1 SGHNT, CDR2 YYREEE (reference sequence). This CDR3 has 17 amino acids. DNA for the CDR3: TGTGCCAGCAGCTCAAGACTAGCGGGAGTGTCCACCGGGGAGCTGTTTTTT. Protein product: CASSSRLAGVSTGELFF.

The sample holds a few counts of this clonotype. This sequence joins TRBV14 and TRBJ2-5; D perhaps matches TRBD2 (6 bases). In germline, CDR1 is SGHDN, CDR2 FVKESK. The CDR3 contains 20 residues. The V gene lost 3 bases and the J gene lost 2 bases, with 28 bases spanning the gap. Here the CDR3 reads CASSHSIMGLSEIFQETQYF. The CDR3 DNA sequence: TGTGCCAGCAGCCACTCAATCATGGGACTCTCCGAAATCTTTCAAGAGACCCAGTACTTC.

This clonotype has a count of ten or more. The rearrangement uses TRBV7-2 and TRBJ1-1; D uncertain. V lost 1 base, J lost 1 base, and 4 bases lay in between. The CDR3 covers 13 residues. Germline lookup yields CDR1 SGHTA and CDR2 FQGNSA. CDR3 sequence (DNA): TGTGCCAGCAGCTTAGAATCGAACACTGAAGCTTTCTTT. Amino acids: CASSLESNTEAFF. The entire variable domain, with the rest obtained from reference TRBV7-2 and TRBJ1-1, is as follows: GAGVSQSPSNKVTEKGKDVELRCDPISGHTALYWYRQSLGQGLEFLIYFQGNSAPDKSGLPSDRFSAERTGGSVSTLTIQRTQQEDSAVYLCASSLESNTEAFFGQGTRLTVV.

This clonotype was detected a few times. This chain joins TRBV28 and TRBJ2-7, with D perhaps TRBD1 or TRBD2 (5 bases each). With 8 bases removed from V and 5 bases from J, the gap between germline ends came to 22 bases. Germline V CDR1 and CDR2: MDHEN, SYDVKM. This CDR3 region has 15 residues. The CDR3 here is CASQSPLNWDHEQYF. CDR3 bases: TGTGCCAGCCAATCCCCTCTTAATTGGGACCACGAGCAGTACTTC.